A selection of T cell receptor beta chains follows, all from one sample in a study of cytomegalovirus exposure and HLA in healthy donors. Generated by immunoSEQ multiplex PCR, the TCRdb table keeps only in-frame clones and is missing some. The listing contains over 100,000 clones. The sequencing sample was made of PBMCs. These receptors were obtained from a young man in good health and CMV-seronegative. CDR3s include the opening cysteine and the closing phenylalanine or tryptophan. The order of the fields is V gene, J gene, D gene, CDR3 protein, CDR3 DNA. The D gene is left open where the match is weak.

>TRBV7-3|TRBJ2-7|NA
CASSSKRGYEQYF
TGTGCCAGCAGCTCAAAAAGGGGCTACGAGCAGTACTTC
>TRBV25-1|TRBJ1-2|NA
CASSVPSSKLKTF
TGTGCCAGCAGTGTCCCATCGTCAAAGCTAAAAACCTTC
>TRBV7-2|TRBJ1-3|NA
CASSDLGGMRNTIYF
TGTGCCAGCAGCGACCTCGGGGGGATGAGGAACACCATATATTTT
>TRBV29-1|TRBJ1-5|TRBD1
CSAKTGGSNQPQHF
TGCAGCGCGAAGACAGGGGGAAGCAATCAGCCCCAGCATTTT
>TRBV7-9|TRBJ1-2|NA
CASSPRGAGGYTF
TGTGCCAGCAGCCCACGGGGGGCAGGAGGCTACACCTTC
>TRBV12-5|TRBJ2-5|TRBD2
CASGLVRAGGQETQYF
TGTGCTAGTGGTTTGGTACGGGCGGGGGGCCAAGAGACCCAGTACTTC
>TRBV25-1|TRBJ1-2|NA
CASSVPSGRNYGYTF
TGTGCCAGCAGTGTCCCGTCAGGCCGAAACTATGGCTACACCTTC
>TRBV7-2|TRBJ2-3|TRBD2
CASRIAGSTDTQYF
TGTGCCAGCAGAATAGCGGGGAGCACAGATACGCAGTATTTT
>TRBV5-1|TRBJ2-5|NA
CASSLASFETQYF
TGCGCCAGCAGCTTGGCTTCGTTTGAGACCCAGTACTTC
>TRBV6-1|TRBJ2-4|NA
CASSGYRVLAKNIQYF
TGTGCCAGCAGTGGATACAGGGTTTTAGCCAAAAACATTCAGTACTTC
>TRBV7-2|TRBJ1-4|NA
CASRGGINEKLFF
TGTGCCTCTAGGGGGGGGATTAATGAAAAACTGTTTTTT
>TRBV12-5|TRBJ2-1|TRBD2
CASGLGLAGTGEQFF
TGTGCTAGTGGTTTGGGACTAGCGGGGACGGGTGAGCAGTTCTTC
>TRBV29-1|TRBJ2-7|NA
CSANTGNEQYF
TGCAGCGCCAATACAGGGAACGAGCAGTACTTC
>TRBV6-1|TRBJ2-7|TRBD2
CASSRTSGTTYEQYF
TGTGCCAGCAGTCGCACTAGCGGGACCACCTACGAGCAGTACTTC
>TRBV7-2|TRBJ2-3|TRBD2
CASSGSGTSGGAGDTQYF
TGTGCCAGCAGCGGAAGCGGGACTAGCGGGGGGGCCGGAGATACGCAGTATTTT
>TRBV7-3|TRBJ2-3|NA
CTSSLMAEADTQYF
TGTACCAGCAGCTTAATGGCGGAGGCGGATACGCAGTATTTT
>TRBV19|TRBJ2-2|NA
CASTKEGGTGELFF
TGTGCCAGTACCAAGGAGGGCGGCACCGGGGAGCTGTTTTTT
>TRBV13|TRBJ2-6|NA
CASSLLANVLTF
TGTGCCAGCAGCTTACTCGCCAACGTCCTGACTTTC
>TRBV11-2|TRBJ2-1|NA
CASSPQWSSYNEQFF
TGTGCCAGCAGCCCCCAATGGAGCTCCTACAATGAGCAGTTCTTC
>TRBV5-6|TRBJ1-3|NA
CASSFPNSGNTIYF
TGTGCCAGCAGCTTCCCAAACTCTGGAAACACCATATATTTT
>TRBV10-3|TRBJ2-5|TRBD2
CAISDSQTSGYGTQYF
TGTGCCATCAGTGACTCGCAGACTAGCGGGTATGGGACCCAGTACTTC
>TRBV7-8|TRBJ2-7|NA
CASSLRQGHPYEQYF
TGTGCCAGCAGCTTAAGGCAGGGGCACCCCTACGAGCAGTACTTC
>TRBV5-1|TRBJ2-5|NA
CASSLFFGIQETQYF
TGCGCCAGCAGCTTATTTTTCGGGATCCAAGAGACCCAGTACTTC
>TRBV10-3|TRBJ1-5|TRBD1
CAISTGTGLAPQHF
TGTGCCATCAGCACCGGGACAGGGCTCGCGCCCCAGCATTTT
>TRBV11-2|TRBJ1-4|NA
CASSLRTRAVVNEKLFF
TGTGCCAGCAGCTTAAGAACGCGGGCAGTCGTTAATGAAAAACTGTTTTTT
>TRBV19|TRBJ1-1|TRBD1
CASSTRQGSFLTEAFF
TGTGCCAGTAGTACGCGACAGGGATCCTTTCTCACTGAAGCTTTCTTT
>TRBV5-1|TRBJ2-7|NA
CASSLDRDRYEQYF
TGCGCCAGCAGCTTGGACAGGGATAGGTACGAGCAGTACTTC